This T cell receptor beta chain came from a study of tumor-infiltrating lymphocytes in primary liver carcinoma. Study-level background: Read depth, roughly 3.5 to 8 million productive TCRbeta reads, did not differ significantly between tissues. Whole-study results and caveats: Overlap in tumor-adjacent and tumor-blood pairs fell below that of tumor region pairs.

Concerning this clonotype: Its specificity is unknown. At one end the junction does not follow the germline gene, possibly because of a read error.

The researchers produced TCR beta cDNA from around 500 ng total RNA with a constant-region primer. It was through three nested multiplex PCR rounds of slightly modified ARM-PCR that TCR beta libraries arose. PCR rounds one and two used TRBV1-TRBV30 forward primers with a C-beta reverse primer for around 9 cycles each. MiXCR was run by TCRdb on the multiplex PCR reads, yielding one entry per CDR3 protein. The sample lists about 99,000 distinct CDR3 sequences, roughly 69% occurring once. Looked up from germline, CDR1 is MNHNS and CDR2 is SASEGT. CDR3 length equals 16 residues. Starting material for RNA and DNA co-extraction consisted of roughly 19-30 mg of unsorted bulk tissue. Every tumor sample held more than 75% viable tumor cells.

The sample comprised liver tumor tissue from sampling region 5. The subset is: tumor region T5, tumor centre. This chain uses TRBV6-1 with TRBJ1-2, with D perhaps matching TRBD1 (5 bases). This sequence was found in a woman aged 60 to 75 with primary liver carcinoma and hepatitis B virus infection. CDR3 sequence: CATSELLTDAFSGYTF. CDR3 sequence (DNA): TGTGCCACCAGTGAACTCTTGACAGACGCGTTCAGTGGCTACACCTTC.